The sample holds many counts of the clone carrying this TCR beta chain. V trimming: 7 bases; J trimming: 0 bases; junction bases outside the gene matches: 4. There are 14 residues in the CDR3. Germline CDR1 and CDR2: SNHLY and FYNNEI. The CDR3 regions of TCR beta were amplified from RNA transcripts. Carried out on the TCR CDR3, a first-round RT-PCR used the HTBI primer set. Each CDR3 protein is one row after TCRdb ran MiXCR on the multiplex PCR reads. The profile covers 640,000 or so distinct CDR3 sequences, with about 14% appearing a single time and over 6% taken by the ten largest. The sample belongs to a study of T cells in Graves' hyperthyroidism and ophthalmopathy.

Material for sequencing was blood. The clonotype originates from a young woman with Graves' ophthalmopathy. The chain employs TRBV2 and TRBJ2-3, with 7 nucleotides matching TRBD1. The CDR3 sequence: CASTPGGSTDTQYF. In DNA, the CDR3 is TGTGCCAGCACCCCAGGGGGAAGCACAGATACGCAGTATTTT. The entire variable domain, with the rest obtained from reference TRBV2 and TRBJ2-3, is as follows: EPEVTQTPSHQVTQMGQEVILRCVPISNHLYFYWYRQILGQKVEFLVSFYNNEISEKSEIFDDQFSVERPDGSNFTLKIRSTKLEDSAMYFCASTPGGSTDTQYFGPGTRLTVL.